This passage covers 25 T cell receptor beta chains from one sample sequenced in a study of blood T cell repertoires in COVID-19 (dated by TCRdb to about 2020). Library construction relied on the immunoSEQ multiplex PCR assay. This is the immuneACCESS table as TCRdb keeps it, with only in-frame sequences that have V and J called. A part of the clones is gone; compared with another copy, unresolved V genes explain less than half, and the rest is unexplained. A total of 150,000 to 200,000 clones appear in this sample, roughly 78% of them only once. The top ten hold approximately 2.9% of the sample. The sequencing input was peripheral blood. The receptors were gathered from a woman older than 75 with active or convalescent COVID-19.

V and J are TRBV2 and TRBJ2-1; weak D call: TRBD2 (5 bases). Between the trimmed V and J ends, which lost 7 bases and 5 bases, there was a span of 12 bases. The CDR3 loop spans 13 amino acids. The germline gives CDR1 SNHLY, CDR2 FYNNEI. The chain's CDR3 is CASNTGLHNEQFF. CDR3 nucleotide sequence: TGTGCCAGCAATACCGGACTGCACAATGAGCAGTTCTTC.

The genes are TRBV7-9 and TRBJ2-5, with 10 nucleotides matching TRBD1. The V gene's germline CDR1 is SEHNR and CDR2 FQNEAQ (reference sequence). There are 16 residues in the CDR3. J lost 4 bases, V lost 0 bases, and 5 bases had no gene match. The CDR3 DNA follows: TGTGCCAGCAGCTTAGCCCGGACAGGGGGAAGAGAGACCCAGTACTTC. As protein: CASSLARTGGRETQYF.

The rearrangement links TRBV18 to TRBJ1-1; D perhaps matches TRBD1 (5 bases). Germline loops: CDR1 KGHSH, CDR2 LQKENI. The CDR3 is 16 amino acids. V lost 5 bases and J lost 3, with 19 bases in between. The CDR3 DNA reads TGTGCCAGCTCAGCTTACACCAGGGTATGGGACACTGAAGCTTTCTTT. This sequence encodes CASSAYTRVWDTEAFF. Complete variable domain (other parts from reference TRBV18 and TRBJ1-1): NAGVMQNPRHLVRRRGQEARLRCSPMKGHSHVYWYRQLPEEGLKFMVYLQKENIIDESGMPKERFSAEFPKEGPSILRIQQVVRGDSAAYFCASSAYTRVWDTEAFFGQGTRLTVV.

This clone was seen only once. The chain employs TRBV3-1 (or the pseudogene TRBV3-2) and TRBJ2-1; 7 bases are shared with TRBD1. V dropped 3 bases and J dropped 4; count of bases not matched to a gene: 9. The CDR3 contains 16 residues. Germline V gives CDR1 LGHDT, CDR2 YNNKEL (reference sequence). CDR3 region: CASSQDVGGQYNEQFF. In DNA form, the CDR3 reads TGTGCCAGCAGCCAGGACGTAGGGGGCCAATACAATGAGCAGTTCTTC.

This chain links TRBV9 with TRBJ2-1, with 7 nucleotides matching TRBD1. CDR1 and CDR2 from the germline V gene are SGDLS and YYNGEE. The CDR3 extends over 14 amino acids. With V trimmed by 2 bases and J by 6 bases, 5 bases remained unmatched. The CDR3 nucleotides are TGTGCCAGCAGCGTGACAGGGCTGCCCAATGAGCAGTTCTTC. Protein product: CASSVTGLPNEQFF.

This chain links TRBV28 with TRBJ2-1; a weak D match, TRBD2 (5 bases). V was clipped by 7 bases and J by 4 bases, with 14 bases between them. From germline, CDR1 is MDHEN and CDR2 SYDVKM. This CDR3 is 14 amino acids long. CDR3 sequence: CASTGGISYNEQFF. CDR3 nucleotides: TGTGCCAGCACCGGAGGTATTTCTTACAATGAGCAGTTCTTC.

The chain couples TRBV29-1 to TRBJ2-3, with D possibly being TRBD2 (5 bases). The V and J ends lost 5 bases and 0 bases respectively, with 12 bases between them. Germline V gives CDR1 SQVTM, CDR2 ANQGSEA. The CDR3 has 14 amino acids. CDR3 in amino acids: CSVRTGPSTDTQYF. The CDR3 DNA follows: TGCAGCGTTAGGACTGGCCCAAGCACAGATACGCAGTATTTT.

This clone was detected only a few times. The J gene is TRBJ2-5, the V gene TRBV5-5; maybe TRBD1 (6 bases). The germline gives CDR1 SGHKS, CDR2 YYEKEE (reference sequence). This CDR3 contains 16 residues. V was cut by 1 base and J by 2 bases, with 15 bases left in between. The CDR3 sequence: CASSLSPQGKQETQYF. CDR3 bases: TGTGCCAGCAGCTTGAGCCCCCAGGGGAAACAAGAGACCCAGTACTTC. Using reference TRBV5-5 and TRBJ2-5 for the parts outside the CDR3, the full variable domain is DAGVTQSPTHLIKTRGQQVTLRCSPISGHKSVSWYQQVLGQGPQFIFQYYEKEERGRGNFPDRFSARQFPNYSSELNVNALLLGDSALYLCASSLSPQGKQETQYFGPGTRLLVL.

CDR3 nucleotide sequence: TGTGCCAGTAGTCCGGGACAGGGCTTAGATACGCAGTATTTT. It specifies CASSPGQGLDTQYF. V usage is TRBV19 and J usage is TRBJ2-3; 9 positions match TRBD1. The CDR3 runs 14 residues. Germline CDR1 is LNHDA and CDR2 is SQIVND (reference sequence). J was trimmed by 5 bases and V by 5 bases; bases with no gene match: 5.

V is TRBV6-1 and J is TRBJ2-1; D possibly corresponds to TRBD2 (7 bases). The germline V and J ends were trimmed by 2 bases and 0 bases, with 14 bases remaining between them. CDR3 length equals 17 residues. Germline CDR1 reads MNHNS; CDR2 reads SASEGT. DNA of the CDR3: TGTGCCAGCAGTGAATGGGGGGGCCTCTTCTCCTACAATGAGCAGTTCTTC. As protein: CASSEWGGLFSYNEQFF.

This clone was counted a few times. This rearrangement joins TRBV9 to TRBJ1-4; weak D call: TRBD1 (6 bases). Germline V gene lookup returns CDR1 SGDLS and CDR2 YYNGEE. V was cut by 7 bases and J by 7 bases, with 17 bases left in between. This CDR3 has 14 residues. The DNA of the CDR3 is TGTGCCAGCCAACAGGGTCTAATGGGTGAAAAACTGTTTTTT. This encodes CASQQGLMGEKLFF.

This clone was detected only once. The V gene is TRBV6-5, the J gene TRBJ1-5; weak D call: TRBD1 (5 bases). Germline CDR1 is MNHEY and CDR2 is SVGAGI. This CDR3 is 13 amino acids long. V shed 5 bases and J shed 7 bases, with 12 bases lying between them. CDR3 sequence (DNA): TGTGCCAGCAGTCCAGGGCCCGGGCAGCCCCAGCATTTT. Its protein is CASSPGPGQPQHF.

This clone was observed a few times. The V call is TRBV28, the J call TRBJ1-2; 7 bases line up with TRBD1. Germline CDR1 reads MDHEN; CDR2 reads SYDVKM. J gave up 1 base and V 6 bases, and 5 bases lay outside the gene matches. The CDR3 sequence is 14 residues long. DNA for the CDR3: TGTGCCAGCAGGTCAACAGGGGTTAACTATGGCTACACCTTC. Translation gives CASRSTGVNYGYTF.

The J gene is TRBJ2-1, the V gene TRBV5-4; 10 bases agree with TRBD2. The CDR3 extends over 16 amino acids. Germline CDR1 is SGHNT and CDR2 is YYREEE (reference sequence). Trimming at V came to 0 bases and at J to 5 bases, leaving 5 bases not matched to a gene. The CDR3 reads CASSLERGGLHNEQFF. In DNA form, the CDR3 reads TGTGCCAGCAGCTTGGAGCGGGGGGGGTTACACAATGAGCAGTTCTTC.

The sample holds one count of this clone. The genes are TRBV9 and TRBJ2-5; 11 bases map to TRBD2. Germline V gene sequence: CDR1 SGDLS, CDR2 YYNGEE. The CDR3 loop spans 17 amino acids. J was trimmed by 2 bases and V by 0 bases; bases with no gene match: 6. This CDR3 reads CASSVGRTSGGQETQYF. For the CDR3, the DNA is TGTGCCAGCAGCGTAGGAAGAACTAGCGGGGGTCAAGAGACCCAGTACTTC.

V usage is TRBV4-3 and J usage is TRBJ2-1; tentative D call: TRBD2 (6 bases). CDR3 length: 14 amino acids. Germline CDR1 and CDR2: LGHNA and YSLEER. Trimming removed 1 base from V and 8 bases from J, with 12 bases in between. As DNA, the CDR3 is TGCGCCAGCAGCCAAGCGTCAGCGGGCGATGAGCAGTTCTTC. Its protein is CASSQASAGDEQFF.

The V and J genes are TRBV14 and TRBJ2-3; TRBD2 might be the D (6 bases). This CDR3 spans 14 amino acids. V shed 4 bases and J shed 1 base, with 9 bases lying between them. Looked up from germline, CDR1 is SGHDN and CDR2 is FVKESK. The CDR3 region is CASSRPGGTDTQYF. The CDR3 nucleotides read TGTGCCAGCAGCCGGCCGGGGGGCACAGATACGCAGTATTTT.

V is TRBV29-1 and J is TRBJ1-2, with 7 bases identical to TRBD1. CDR3 length: 14 residues. Germline V CDR1 and CDR2: SQVTM, ANQGSEA. J was trimmed by 6 bases and V by 6 bases; bases with no gene match: 13. The CDR3 coding sequence is TGCAGCGTAACATTAGGGGGCGGGTTAAATGGCTACACCTTC. Translation: CSVTLGGGLNGYTF.

This clone was seen just once. V and J are TRBV5-1 and TRBJ2-1, with D unclear. The germline CDR1 and CDR2 sequences are SGHRS and YFSETQ. Trimming shortened V by 0 bases and J by 5 bases, and 9 bases separated the two germline ends. The CDR3 contains 14 residues. The CDR3 here is CASSLAVANNEQFF. CDR3 bases: TGCGCCAGCAGCTTGGCGGTAGCTAACAATGAGCAGTTCTTC.

The gene calls are TRBV12-3 or TRBV12-4 and TRBJ1-2; TRBD1 matches 10 bases. This CDR3 region has 13 residues. V was clipped by 5 bases and J by 8 bases; unmatched bases: 5. The CDR3 region is CASSPGTGAGYTF. CDR3 coding DNA: TGTGCCAGCAGTCCCGGGACAGGGGCCGGCTACACCTTC.

The chain couples TRBV5-1 to TRBJ1-4; D possibly corresponds to TRBD1 (6 bases). CDR3 length: 19 amino acids. CDR1 is SGHRS, CDR2 YFSETQ, per germline. The V gene lost 3 bases and the J gene lost 0 bases, with 21 bases spanning the gap. The CDR3 loop reads CASSSRPTGFGATNEKLFF. The DNA of the CDR3 is TGCGCCAGCAGCTCGAGACCCACAGGGTTTGGCGCAACTAATGAAAAACTGTTTTTT.

In its sample, this clone was seen once. The rearrangement links TRBV7-9 to TRBJ2-3, with D possibly being TRBD2 (5 bases). This CDR3 is built from 14 residues. V dropped 1 base and J dropped 3 bases, with 8 bases sitting between them. Germline loops: CDR1 SEHNR, CDR2 FQNEAQ (reference sequence). The CDR3 sequence is CASSLDLATDTQYF. The CDR3 DNA is TGTGCCAGCAGCTTAGACCTAGCAACAGATACGCAGTATTTT.

This chain uses TRBV7-2 with TRBJ2-1; no clear D. CDR3 length: 14 residues. Germline CDR1 reads SGHTA; CDR2 reads FQGNSA. Trimming took off 2 bases at V and 5 bases at J, with 10 bases between the two ends. The CDR3, as DNA: TGTGCCAGCAGCTTACGCATCACTCACAATGAGCAGTTCTTC. This encodes CASSLRITHNEQFF. Complete variable domain (other parts from reference TRBV7-2 and TRBJ2-1): GAGVSQSPSNKVTEKGKDVELRCDPISGHTALYWYRQSLGQGLEFLIYFQGNSAPDKSGLPSDRFSAERTGGSVSTLTIQRTQQEDSAVYLCASSLRITHNEQFFGPGTRLTVL.

The J gene is TRBJ2-3, the V gene TRBV5-1, with 11 bases lining up with TRBD1. After removal of 4 bases from V and 5 bases from J, the junction contained 9 bases not matched to a gene. The CDR3 sequence is 16 residues long. The germline V gene has CDR1 SGHRS and CDR2 YFSETQ. CDR3 nucleotide sequence: TGCGCCAGCAGCCCGACGGACAGGGGGCTTGGAGATACGCAGTATTTT. Protein: CASSPTDRGLGDTQYF.

The chain employs TRBV28 and TRBJ2-2; 7 bases agree with TRBD2. The CDR3 length is 19 residues. Per the germline V gene, CDR1 is MDHEN and CDR2 is SYDVKM. Trimming removed 5 bases from V and 2 bases from J; junction bases left unmatched: 17. As DNA, the CDR3 is TGTGCCAGCAGTCTCGCCGGGGGGTTGGGGCTGACAAACACCGGGGAGCTGTTTTTT. Residues: CASSLAGGLGLTNTGELFF.